This T cell receptor (beta chain) was recovered during a study of cytomegalovirus exposure and HLA in healthy donors. The PCR was carried out with 60 Vbeta primers and 13 Jbeta primers. TCRdb's copy holds only in-frame clones and misses some; the assay was immunoSEQ multiplex PCR. The repertoire holds approximately 150,000 clones, with about 74% as singletons. As concerns this clone: Its target is unknown.

Study outcomes and limitations: In a later analysis, most CMV-associated TCR beta chains appeared HLA-restricted. Excluded: some indistinguishable V segments such as TRBV6-2 and TRBV6-3.

The CDR3 consists of 13 residues. V gave up 5 bases and J gave up 5 bases, with 16 bases separating them. Germline V lookup: CDR1 SQVTM, CDR2 ANQGSEA. The chain joins TRBV29-1 to TRBJ2-7, with D possibly TRBD1 on 6 matching bases. This clonotype was sampled from a man aged 40-49 years in good health and CMV-seropositive. The sample taken for sequencing was PBMCs. The CDR3, as DNA: TGCAGCGTTAGATACAGGGCTGACAACGAGCAGTACTTC. This encodes CSVRYRADNEQYF.